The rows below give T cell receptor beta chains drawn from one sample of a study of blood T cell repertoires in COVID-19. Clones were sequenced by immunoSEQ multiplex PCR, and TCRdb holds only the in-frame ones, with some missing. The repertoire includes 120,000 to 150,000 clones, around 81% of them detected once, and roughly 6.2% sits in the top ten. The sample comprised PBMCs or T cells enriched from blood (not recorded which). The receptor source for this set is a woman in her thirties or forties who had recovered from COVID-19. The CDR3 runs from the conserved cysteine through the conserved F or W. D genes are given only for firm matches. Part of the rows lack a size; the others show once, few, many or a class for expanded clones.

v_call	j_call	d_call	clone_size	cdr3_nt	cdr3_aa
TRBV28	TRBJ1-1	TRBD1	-	TGTGCCAGCATCGAAGGGGGCCGAGGCACTGAAGCTTTCTTT	CASIEGGRGTEAFF
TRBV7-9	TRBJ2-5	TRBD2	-	TGTGCCAGCAGCTTCCTAGCGGGGCGGACCCGACGGGAGACCCAGTACTTC	CASSFLAGRTRRETQYF
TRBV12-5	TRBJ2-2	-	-	TGTGCTAGTGGAGCGGGCCAGGGTAGGGACGGGGAGCTGTTTTTT	CASGAGQGRDGELFF
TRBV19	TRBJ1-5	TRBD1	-	TGTGCCAGTAGTATCGGGACAGTTAATAGCAATCAGCCCCAGCATTTT	CASSIGTVNSNQPQHF
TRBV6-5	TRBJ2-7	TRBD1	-	TGTGCCAGCAGTTACCGGACAGGGAACTCCTACGAGCAGTACTTC	CASSYRTGNSYEQYF
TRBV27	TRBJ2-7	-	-	TGTGCCAGCAGTATGCAGGGGCCCTACGAGCAGTACTTC	CASSMQGPYEQYF
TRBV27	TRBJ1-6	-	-	TGTGCCAGCAGGGGGACTTCTAGAGAAACGGCCTATAATTCACCCCTCCACTTT	CASRGTSRETAYNSPLHF
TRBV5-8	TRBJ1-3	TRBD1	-	TGTGCCAGGGGGGACAGGGGGCGGACTACTGGAAACACCATATATTTT	CARGDRGRTTGNTIYF
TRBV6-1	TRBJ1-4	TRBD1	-	TGTGCCAGCAGTGAAGCGGGGACAGGGGATGAAAAACTGTTTTTT	CASSEAGTGDEKLFF
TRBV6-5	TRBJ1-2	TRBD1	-	TGTGCCAGCAGTTTTACCAGGGGGTCGGCGATGGATGGCTACACCTTC	CASSFTRGSAMDGYTF
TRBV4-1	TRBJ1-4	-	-	TGCGCCAGCAGCCAACCCCGCCGGCGGGGTGAAAAACTGTTTTTT	CASSQPRRRGEKLFF
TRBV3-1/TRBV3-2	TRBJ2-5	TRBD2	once	TGTGCCAGCAGACCGGGGGGGCGAGGGGAGACCCAGTACTTC	CASRPGGRGETQYF
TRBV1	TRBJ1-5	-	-	TGCACCAGCAGCCAAGACGGCCACGGGGTAAATCAGCCCCAGCATTTT	CTSSQDGHGVNQPQHF
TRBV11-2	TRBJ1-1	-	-	TGTGCCAGCAGCTTAGAACCCAGGGGAGCTTTCTTT	CASSLEPRGAFF
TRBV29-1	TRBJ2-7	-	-	TGCAGCGTTATATTAGCGGCCCCCTACGAGCAGTACTTC	CSVILAAPYEQYF
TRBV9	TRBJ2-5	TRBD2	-	TGTGCCAGCAGCACGGGGACTAGCCCCCGCCAAGAGACCCAGTACTTC	CASSTGTSPRQETQYF
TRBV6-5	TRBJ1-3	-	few	TGTGCCAGCAGCCGCGGGACGGTCTCTGGAAACACCATATATTTT	CASSRGTVSGNTIYF
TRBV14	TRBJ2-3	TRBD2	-	TGTGCCAGCAGCCAAGGGGAGCCCGGCGGGAGGCTAACAAGGCAGTATTTT	CASSQGEPGGRLTRQYF
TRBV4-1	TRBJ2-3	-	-	TGCGCCAGCAGCCAAGCGAGCAGGGCAGATACGCAGTATTTT	CASSQASRADTQYF
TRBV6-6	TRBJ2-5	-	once	TGTGCCAGCAGTACCCCCGGGACTGCCCAAGAGACCCAGTACTTC	CASSTPGTAQETQYF
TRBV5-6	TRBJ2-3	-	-	TGTGCCAGCAGTTTTACCGGGAGTCCCAGACATACGCAGTATTTT	CASSFTGSPRHTQYF
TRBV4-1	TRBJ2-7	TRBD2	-	TGCGCCAGCAGCCAAGATCTCACTAGCGGGGCCTACGAGCAGTACTTC	CASSQDLTSGAYEQYF
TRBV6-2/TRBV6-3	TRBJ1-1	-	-	TGTGCCAGCAGTACCCAGGGGCTAATGAACACTGAAGCTTTCTTT	CASSTQGLMNTEAFF
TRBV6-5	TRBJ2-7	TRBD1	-	TGTGCCAGCAACCGGGACAGGTTCTACGAGCAGTACTTC	CASNRDRFYEQYF
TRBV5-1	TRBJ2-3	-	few	TGCGCCAGCAGCTTGGCCGAGGTTACTAGCACAGATACGCAGTATTTT	CASSLAEVTSTDTQYF
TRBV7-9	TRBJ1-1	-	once	TGTGCCAGCAGCTTACCGGGGAGCACTGAAGCTTTCTTT	CASSLPGSTEAFF
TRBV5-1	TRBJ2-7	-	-	TGCGCCAGCAGCTTGCTACGCTCGTACGAGCAGTACTTC	CASSLLRSYEQYF
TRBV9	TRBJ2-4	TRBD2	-	TGTGCCAGCAGCGTAGGGACTAGCACACAAAACATTCAGTACTTC	CASSVGTSTQNIQYF
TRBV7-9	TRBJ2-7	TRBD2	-	TGTGCCAGCAGCTCAGGGACTAGCGGGGCCTACGAGCAGTACTTC	CASSSGTSGAYEQYF
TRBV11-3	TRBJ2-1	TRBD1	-	TGTGCCAGCAGCCGGGACAGCGGTTTATACGATGAGCAGTTCTTC	CASSRDSGLYDEQFF
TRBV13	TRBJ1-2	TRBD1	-	TGTGCCAGCAGCCCCTACCGGGACAGGGGCCATGGCTACACCTTC	CASSPYRDRGHGYTF
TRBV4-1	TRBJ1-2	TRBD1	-	TGCGCCAGCAGCCATGCCTGGGACAGGGAAGGGGGCTACACCTTC	CASSHAWDREGGYTF
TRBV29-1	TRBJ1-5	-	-	TGCAGCGTTAAACAGGGTAATAGCAATCAGCCCCAGCATTTT	CSVKQGNSNQPQHF
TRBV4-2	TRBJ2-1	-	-	TGTGCCAGCAGCCAAGATGGGCAGGGGCATCGGAATGAGCAGTTCTTC	CASSQDGQGHRNEQFF
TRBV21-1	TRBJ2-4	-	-	TGTGCCAGCAGCAAAGTCGGAGGGGATCGCGGAGCCAAAAACATTCAGTACTTC	CASSKVGGDRGAKNIQYF